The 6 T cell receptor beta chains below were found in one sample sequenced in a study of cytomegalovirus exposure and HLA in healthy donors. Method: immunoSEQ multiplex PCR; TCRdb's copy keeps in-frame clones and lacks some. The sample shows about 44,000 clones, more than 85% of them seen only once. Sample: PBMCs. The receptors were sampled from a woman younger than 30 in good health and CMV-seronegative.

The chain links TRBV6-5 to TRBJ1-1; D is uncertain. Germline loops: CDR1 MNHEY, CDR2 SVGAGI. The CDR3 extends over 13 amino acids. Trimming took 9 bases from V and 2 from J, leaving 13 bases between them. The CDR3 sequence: CASWGGLNTEAFF. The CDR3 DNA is TGTGCCAGTTGGGGAGGGTTAAACACTGAAGCTTTCTTT.

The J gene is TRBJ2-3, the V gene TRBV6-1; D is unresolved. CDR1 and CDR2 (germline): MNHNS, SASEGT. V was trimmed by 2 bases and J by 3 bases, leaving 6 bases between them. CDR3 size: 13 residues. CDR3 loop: CASSETETDTQYF. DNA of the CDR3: TGTGCCAGCAGTGAAACTGAGACAGATACGCAGTATTTT.

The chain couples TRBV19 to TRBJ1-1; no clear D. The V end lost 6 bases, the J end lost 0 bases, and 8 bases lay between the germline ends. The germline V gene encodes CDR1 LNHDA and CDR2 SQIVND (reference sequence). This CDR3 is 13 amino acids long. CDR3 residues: CASSLLLNTEAFF. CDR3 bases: TGTGCCAGTAGCCTCCTTTTGAACACTGAAGCTTTCTTT.

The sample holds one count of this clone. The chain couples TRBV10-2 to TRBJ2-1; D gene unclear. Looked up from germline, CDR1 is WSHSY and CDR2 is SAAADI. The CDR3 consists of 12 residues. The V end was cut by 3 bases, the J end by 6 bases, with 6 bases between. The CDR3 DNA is TGCGCCAGCAGTGAACTGAGCAATGAGCAGTTCTTC. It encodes CASSELSNEQFF.

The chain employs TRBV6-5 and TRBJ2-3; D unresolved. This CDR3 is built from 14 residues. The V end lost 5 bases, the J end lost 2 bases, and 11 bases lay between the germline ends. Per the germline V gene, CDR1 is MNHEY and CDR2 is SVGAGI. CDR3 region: CASSPQVPTDTQYF. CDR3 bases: TGTGCCAGCAGTCCCCAGGTTCCCACAGATACGCAGTATTTT.

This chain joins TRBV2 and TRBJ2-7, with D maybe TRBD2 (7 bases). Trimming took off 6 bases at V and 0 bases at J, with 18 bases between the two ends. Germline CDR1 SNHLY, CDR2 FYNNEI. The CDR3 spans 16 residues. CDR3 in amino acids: CASRADGGPSSYEQYF. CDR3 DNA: TGTGCCAGCAGGGCAGACGGGGGGCCCAGCTCCTACGAGCAGTACTTC.